This T cell receptor beta chain appears in the sequencing data of a study of T cell repertoires in cytomegalovirus infection. In the study overall: It was the public TCR beta signatures that indicated both CMV infection and matching HLA type.

CDR1 and CDR2 (germline): SGHVS, FQNEAQ. The length of the CDR3 is 15 residues. Trimming at V came to 6 bases and at J to 9 bases, leaving 13 bases not matched to a gene. From the reads, TCRdb called clonotypes with MiXCR, one entry per CDR3 protein. This table holds 150,000 to 200,000 distinct CDR3 sequences, roughly 27% found once. The chain carries TRBV7-8 and TRBJ2-1, with TRBD2 matching over 8 bases. Sequencing was done on a sample of PBMCs. The receptor was derived from a human donor in good health (CMV status not recorded). Some clones in this sample may be carry-over from other donors' samples. The CDR3 here is CASRKGTSGGGEQFF. The CDR3 DNA reads as TGTGCCAGCAGGAAGGGAACTAGCGGAGGCGGTGAGCAGTTCTTC.